What follows are 20 T cell receptor beta chains derived from one specimen sequenced in a study of cytomegalovirus exposure and HLA in healthy donors. The PCR had 60 Vbeta and 13 Jbeta primers. Using immunoSEQ multiplex PCR, the repertoire was profiled, and TCRdb retains in-frame clones only, with some absent. Of roughly 110,000 clones listed, 55% to 75% are singletons. Specimen: PBMCs. These receptors were obtained from a man aged 30 to 39 in good health and CMV-seropositive.

The chain carries TRBV6-5 and TRBJ1-1; 7 bases agree with TRBD1. Germline V gene sequence: CDR1 MNHEY, CDR2 SVGAGI. The CDR3 spans 15 residues. V shed 5 bases, J shed 5 bases, and the junction held 11 bases outside the gene matches. CDR3 DNA sequence: TGTGCCAGCAGTAACGATCGCAGGGGGTGGACTGAAGCTTTCTTT. This sequence encodes CASSNDRRGWTEAFF.

The chain links TRBV19 to TRBJ1-2, with D tentatively TRBD1 (5 bases). With 3 bases removed from V and 1 base from J, the gap between germline ends came to 15 bases. Germline V gene sequence: CDR1 LNHDA, CDR2 SQIVND (reference sequence). The CDR3 sequence is 16 residues long. CDR3 nucleotides: TGTGCCAGTAGTATTACAGGAACCCACGTTAACTATGGCTACACCTTC. Protein product: CASSITGTHVNYGYTF.

The genes are TRBV7-8 and TRBJ2-5, with 10 bases fitting TRBD1. The V and J ends lost 4 bases and 3 bases, in that order; junction bases with no gene match: 2. CDR1 is SGHVS, CDR2 FQNEAQ, per germline. The CDR3 sequence is 14 residues long. CDR3 residues: CASSSGTGEETQYF. The CDR3 DNA follows: TGTGCCAGCAGCTCCGGGACAGGGGAAGAGACCCAGTACTTC.

V usage is TRBV9 and J usage is TRBJ2-3, with 8 positions matching TRBD2. J was trimmed by 15 bases and V by 3 bases; bases with no gene match: 18. CDR3 length: 15 amino acids. In germline, CDR1 is SGDLS, CDR2 YYNGEE. Here the CDR3 reads CASSDDSGGGTSSYF. The CDR3 bases are TGTGCCAGCAGCGACGACTCCGGAGGGGGGACTAGTAGTTATTTT.

This clone occurred a few times. This chain links TRBV7-2 with TRBJ1-1; perhaps TRBD1 as D (6 bases). The CDR3 sequence is 13 residues long. CDR1 is SGHTA, CDR2 FQGNSA, per germline. V was pared by 5 bases and J by 3 bases, with 10 bases between. CDR3 coding DNA: TGTGCCAGCAGCGAGGGGGAGTACACTGAAGCTTTCTTT. It specifies CASSEGEYTEAFF. Looking up the rest from reference TRBV7-2 and TRBJ1-1 gives the full variable domain: GAGVSQSPSNKVTEKGKDVELRCDPISGHTALYWYRQSLGQGLEFLIYFQGNSAPDKSGLPSDRFSAERTGGSVSTLTIQRTQQEDSAVYLCASSEGEYTEAFFGQGTRLTVV.

The chain joins TRBV10-1 to TRBJ1-6; TRBD1 matches at 7 bases. The V segment lost 3 bases and the J segment 7 bases; nucleotides outside the gene matches: 6. The CDR3 consists of 15 residues. Germline lookup yields CDR1 WNHNN and CDR2 SYGVQD (reference sequence). This CDR3 is CASSDLKGANSPLHF. CDR3 coding DNA: TGCGCCAGCAGTGATCTTAAGGGGGCGAATTCACCCCTCCACTTT.

In this sample, this clone turned up a few times. J is TRBJ2-2 and V is TRBV18; TRBD2 matches 8 bases. V shed 2 bases, J shed 4 bases, and the junction held 6 bases outside the gene matches. This CDR3 comprises 16 residues. Germline CDR1 is KGHSH and CDR2 is LQKENI. For the CDR3, the DNA is TGTGCCAGCTCACCAGGGATCCTAGCGGGCACCGGGGAGCTGTTTTTT. Its protein product is CASSPGILAGTGELFF.

The chain joins TRBV30 to TRBJ1-1; D is uncertain. The CDR3 is 14 residues long. Germline values: CDR1 GTSNPN, CDR2 SVGIG (reference sequence). Trimming stripped 2 bases from V and 4 bases from J, with 14 bases between. CDR3 residues: CAWSPGLILTEAFF. The CDR3 DNA reads as TGTGCCTGGAGTCCTGGGCTGATTCTCACTGAAGCTTTCTTT. Combining the CDR3 with reference TRBV30 and TRBJ1-1 gives the whole variable domain SQTIHQWPATLVQPVGSPLSLECTVEGTSNPNLYWYRQAAGRGLQLLFYSVGIGQISSEVPQNLSASRPQDRQFILSSKKLLLSDSGFYLCAWSPGLILTEAFFGQGTRLTVV.

The chain couples TRBV28 to TRBJ2-1, with TRBD1 matching over 11 bases. Germline CDR1 reads MDHEN; CDR2 reads SYDVKM. The CDR3 has 16 residues. V lost 4 bases and J lost 6; bases outside the gene matches: 8. The CDR3 DNA follows: TGTGCCAGCAGTTACTCCGGGACAGGGGGACCCAATGAGCAGTTCTTC. Translating gives CASSYSGTGGPNEQFF.

The chain has TRBV28 and TRBJ1-1; D is uncertain. The ends were cut back, 7 bases at V and 4 bases at J, with 13 bases in the middle. The CDR3 totals 13 residues. The germline CDR1 and CDR2 sequences are MDHEN and SYDVKM. The CDR3 DNA reads as TGTGCCAGCACCTCCCTCGCGCGCACTGAAGCTTTCTTT. It codes for CASTSLARTEAFF.

J is TRBJ2-3 and V is TRBV7-3; D is perhaps TRBD2 (5 bases). This CDR3 spans 13 amino acids. V lost 1 base and J lost 3, with 5 bases in between. CDR1 is SGHTA and CDR2 is FQGTGA in the germline V gene. CDR3: CASSLSGTDTQYF. The CDR3 DNA is TGTGCCAGCAGCTTAAGCGGGACAGATACGCAGTATTTT.

This chain uses TRBV19 with TRBJ2-3; D possibly corresponds to TRBD2 (6 bases). Trimming shortened V by 7 bases and J by 4 bases, and 15 bases separated the two germline ends. Germline-derived CDR1 and CDR2 are LNHDA and SQIVND (reference sequence). CDR3 length equals 14 residues. CDR3 amino acids: CASTSVSSADTQYF. The CDR3 region has the DNA TGTGCCAGTACCTCCGTGTCTAGCGCAGATACGCAGTATTTT. Combining the CDR3 with reference TRBV19 and TRBJ2-3 gives the whole variable domain DGGITQSPKYLFRKEGQNVTLSCEQNLNHDAMYWYRQDPGQGLRLIYYSQIVNDFQKGDIAEGYSVSREKKESFPLTVTSAQKNPTAFYLCASTSVSSADTQYFGPGTRLTVL.

CDR3 in DNA: TGCGCCAGCAGCCGCCGGGACAGACACTATGGCTACACCTTC. It yields the protein CASSRRDRHYGYTF. The V gene is TRBV5-1, the J gene TRBJ1-2, with 7 bases lining up with TRBD1. CDR1 is SGHRS, CDR2 YFSETQ, per germline. The CDR3 sequence is 14 residues long. The V gene end was trimmed by 4 bases and the J gene end by 3 bases; junction bases not matched to a gene: 6.

This clone was observed a single time. The rearrangement joins TRBV6-6 to TRBJ1-2; TRBD1 agrees at 8 bases. The junction had 21 bases not matched to a gene; V was cut back by 5 bases and J by 13 bases. CDR1 and CDR2 (germline): MNHNY, SVGAGI (reference sequence). The CDR3 is 16 residues long. For the CDR3, the DNA is TGTGCCAGCAGTAAACTACCGGGACAGGACCTACCAAGACCCACCTTC. This encodes CASSKLPGQDLPRPTF.

The gene calls are TRBV29-1 and TRBJ1-2; D is uncertain. The germline CDR1 and CDR2 sequences are SQVTM and ANQGSEA. Trimming removed 1 base at V and 2 bases at J, with 8 bases between. The CDR3 has 13 amino acids. CDR3: CSVEVAENYGYTF. CDR3 bases: TGCAGCGTTGAAGTAGCAGAAAACTATGGCTACACCTTC.

The rearrangement joins TRBV7-2 to TRBJ1-5; 9 bases agree with TRBD1. The CDR3 is made up of 15 amino acids. V lost 5 bases to trimming and J lost 7 bases; unmatched junction nucleotides: 9. Germline-derived CDR1 and CDR2 are SGHTA and FQGNSA. CDR3 in DNA: TGTGCCAGCAGCAGGGACAGGGTGGGAGGACAGCCCCAGCATTTT. It translates to CASSRDRVGGQPQHF.

The V gene is TRBV30, the J gene TRBJ1-4; D perhaps matches TRBD1 (5 bases). Looked up from germline, CDR1 is GTSNPN and CDR2 is SVGIG (reference sequence). CDR3 length equals 13 residues. The V and J ends lost 5 bases and 4 bases respectively, with 11 bases between them. CDR3 residues: CAWGGDGNEKLFF. CDR3 DNA: TGTGCCTGGGGGGGGGACGGTAATGAAAAACTGTTTTTT. The complete variable domain, with remaining parts taken from reference TRBV30 and TRBJ1-4, reads SQTIHQWPATLVQPVGSPLSLECTVEGTSNPNLYWYRQAAGRGLQLLFYSVGIGQISSEVPQNLSASRPQDRQFILSSKKLLLSDSGFYLCAWGGDGNEKLFFGSGTQLSVL.

This chain connects TRBV5-6 to TRBJ2-7, with D perhaps TRBD2 (5 bases). Germline V gives CDR1 SGHDT, CDR2 YYEEEE. The V and J ends lost 0 bases and 4 bases respectively, with 8 bases between them. This CDR3 spans 13 amino acids. The CDR3 is CASSLGGEYEQYV. The CDR3 coding sequence is TGTGCCAGCAGCTTGGGGGGAGAATACGAGCAGTACGTC.

This rearrangement joins TRBV6-6 to TRBJ2-1, with 8 nucleotides matching TRBD1. Germline CDR1 MNHNY, CDR2 SVGAGI (reference sequence). V lost 4 bases to trimming and J lost 0 bases; unmatched junction nucleotides: 2. The CDR3 length is 15 residues. Here the CDR3 DNA reads TGTGCCAGCAGTTTACAGGGGGGCTCCTACAATGAGCAGTTCTTC. It yields the protein CASSLQGGSYNEQFF.

This clone came up once. This rearrangement joins TRBV29-1 to TRBJ1-2; 7 positions agree with TRBD1. This CDR3 has 12 amino acids. J gave up 8 bases and V 5 bases, and 8 bases lay outside the gene matches. Germline loops: CDR1 SQVTM, CDR2 ANQGSEA. CDR3 sequence: CSVTAGGRGYTF. Written as DNA, the CDR3 is TGCAGCGTTACTGCAGGGGGAAGGGGCTACACCTTC.